The table lists the clone carrying this T cell receptor beta chain with a few counts. This sample is drawn from a study of identical twins. The CDR3 loop spans 14 amino acids. The V segment lost 6 bases and the J segment 2 bases; nucleotides outside the gene matches: 8. Germline CDR1 and CDR2: DFQATT and SNEGSKA (reference sequence). TCRdb processed the 5' RACE reads anew with MiXCR; each CDR3 protein has one entry. This sample carries about 890,000 distinct CDR3 sequences, about 12% of them seen once, and the ten largest clones take roughly 1.5%. The data also belong to a second study, concerning yellow fever vaccine responses in identical twins.

This chain connects TRBV20-1 to TRBJ1-2; 8 bases align to TRBD1. Sequencing used PBMCs. The clonotype was recovered from a woman under 30 in good health. CDR3 nucleotide sequence: TGCAGTGCACAGGACAGGGAAGGGAACTATGGCTACACCTTC. Translated: CSAQDREGNYGYTF.